This T cell receptor (beta chain) was found in a study of beta chain features in type 1 diabetes. The isolated RNA, all of it, was reverse transcribed, so expressed TCRB transcripts were what got sequenced. Method: immunoSEQ multiplex PCR; TCRdb's copy keeps in-frame clones and lacks some. This table holds around 250,000 clones, around 14% found once. This clone has a handful of counts. Its antigen is undetermined. Study conclusions and caveats: A moderate, significant TCRB CDR3 shortening appeared in type 1 diabetes across four CD4+ subsets.

Blood was drawn once from each donor into heparinised tubes. The draws averaged approximately 110 mL. Purity exceeding 95% was reached by all sorted populations. The TCR originated in a man younger than 45 with type 1 diabetes. The sequencing sample was made of naive CD4+ T cells from blood.

CDR3 residues: CASSPAEETQYF. CDR3 coding DNA: TGTGCCAGCTCACCAGCCGAGGAGACCCAGTACTTC. The gene calls are TRBV18 and TRBJ2-5, with D hard to call. Trimming pared 2 bases from V and 5 bases from J, leaving 6 bases between. Germline-derived CDR1 and CDR2 are KGHSH and LQKENI. The CDR3 is 12 residues long.